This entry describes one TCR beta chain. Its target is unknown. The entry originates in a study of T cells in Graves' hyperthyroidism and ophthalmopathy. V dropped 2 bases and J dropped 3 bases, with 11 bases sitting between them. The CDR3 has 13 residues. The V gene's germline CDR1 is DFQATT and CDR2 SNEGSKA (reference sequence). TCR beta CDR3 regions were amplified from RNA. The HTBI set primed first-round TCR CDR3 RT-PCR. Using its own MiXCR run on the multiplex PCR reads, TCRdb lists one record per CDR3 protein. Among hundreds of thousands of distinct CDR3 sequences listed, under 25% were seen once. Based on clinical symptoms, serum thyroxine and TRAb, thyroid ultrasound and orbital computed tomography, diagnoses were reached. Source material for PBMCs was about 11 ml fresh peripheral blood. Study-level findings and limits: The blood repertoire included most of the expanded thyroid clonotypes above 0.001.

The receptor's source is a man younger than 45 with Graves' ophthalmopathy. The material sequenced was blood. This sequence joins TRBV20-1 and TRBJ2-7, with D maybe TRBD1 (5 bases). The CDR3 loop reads CSARPGADYEQYF. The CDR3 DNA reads TGCAGTGCTAGACCTGGGGCAGACTACGAGCAGTACTTC.